These 26 T cell receptor beta chains originate from one sample sequenced in a study of shared clonotypes between healthy human individuals. This table comes from immunoSEQ multiplex PCR, and its TCRdb copy is limited to in-frame clones, with some not included. This sample has 2.3 million or so clones, with approximately 93% found just once. Sequences were obtained from naive CD4+ T cells from PBMCs. Subset given: CD45RA+ positively selected. These receptors were collected from a young man in good health. Some clones in this sample may be carry-over from other donors' samples.

The chain joins TRBV6-1 to TRBJ2-1, with 9 nucleotides matching TRBD2. V shed 6 bases, J shed 4 bases, and the junction held 7 bases outside the gene matches. The CDR3 is 15 residues long. CDR1 MNHNS and CDR2 SASEGT come from the germline V gene. This chain's CDR3 is CASRVSGSVYNEQFF. For the CDR3, the DNA is TGTGCCAGCAGAGTTAGCGGGAGTGTTTACAATGAGCAGTTCTTC.

With regard to this clone: Other DNA sequences from this sample encode an identical CDR3 as well. The chain recombines TRBV7-8 with TRBJ2-7; D is unresolved. The V and J ends lost 4 bases and 3 bases respectively, with 4 bases between them. The CDR3 runs 11 residues. CDR1 is SGHVS and CDR2 is FQNEAQ in the germline V gene. For the CDR3, the DNA is TGTGCCAGCAGCTCTTTCTACGAGCAGTACTTC. Translating it yields CASSSFYEQYF.

Points on this clone: This same CDR3 is encoded by further DNA sequences in the sample. The chain recombines TRBV9 with TRBJ2-7, with 8 nucleotides matching TRBD2. Per the germline V gene, CDR1 is SGDLS and CDR2 is YYNGEE. CDR3 size: 15 residues. With V trimmed by 0 bases and J by 3 bases, 5 bases remained unmatched. CDR3 sequence: CASSVGGTRNYEQYF. DNA of the CDR3: TGTGCCAGCAGCGTAGGTGGGACTAGGAACTACGAGCAGTACTTC. The variable domain in full, with the rest retrieved from reference TRBV9 and TRBJ2-7, is DSGVTQTPKHLITATGQRVTLRCSPRSGDLSVYWYQQSLDQGLQFLIQYYNGEERAKGNILERFSAQQFPDLHSELNLSSLELGDSALYFCASSVGGTRNYEQYFGPGTRLTVT.

The V call is TRBV4-3, the J call TRBJ2-1; tentative D call: TRBD1 (5 bases). The length of the CDR3 is 14 residues. CDR1 is LGHNA and CDR2 is YSLEER in the germline V gene. V lost 0 bases and J lost 10, with 13 bases in between. CDR3 nucleotide sequence: TGCGCCAGCAGCCAAGATCGTAGGGGTGACGAGCAGTTCTTC. Translation gives CASSQDRRGDEQFF.

This rearrangement joins TRBV5-1 to TRBJ2-2; D unclear. Trimming removed 0 bases at V and 1 base at J, with 13 bases between. The CDR3 contains 17 residues. Germline V gene lookup returns CDR1 SGHRS and CDR2 YFSETQ. The CDR3 nucleotides are TGCGCCAGCAGCTTGGCACAGTTCGCTGGGAACACCGGGGAGCTGTTTTTT. Protein: CASSLAQFAGNTGELFF.

The chain has TRBV11-2 and TRBJ2-1; D may be TRBD2 (6 bases). This CDR3 comprises 19 residues. CDR1 is SGHAT, CDR2 FQNNGV, per germline. V lost 4 bases and J 0 bases, leaving 22 bases between the germline ends. The CDR3 DNA is TGTGCCAGCAGCTCGCCACGGAAGGGCGGGACGAGCTCCTACAATGAGCAGTTCTTC. As protein: CASSSPRKGGTSSYNEQFF.

A word on this clone: Within the sample, other DNA sequences also encode this same CDR3. This chain uses TRBV7-9 with TRBJ1-1; tentative D call: TRBD1 (6 bases). Deletions cut 5 bases from V and 2 bases from J, with 12 bases between. CDR1 SEHNR and CDR2 FQNEAQ come from the germline V gene (reference sequence). This CDR3 region has 14 residues. Here the CDR3 DNA reads TGTGCCAGCAGCGAACAGGGCAGTAACACTGAAGCTTTCTTT. It translates to CASSEQGSNTEAFF.

V usage is TRBV6-5 and J usage is TRBJ1-1; D not certain. The CDR3 has 13 residues. Trimming removed 6 bases from V and 4 bases from J, with 12 bases in between. Germline CDR1 MNHEY, CDR2 SVGAGI. CDR3 region: CASRERRSTEAFF. The CDR3 DNA reads TGTGCCAGCAGAGAACGACGGAGCACTGAAGCTTTCTTT.

The V and J genes are TRBV2 and TRBJ2-3, with D unresolved. Germline CDR1 and CDR2: SNHLY and FYNNEI. V was shortened by 2 bases and J by 2 bases, with 8 bases between the two germline ends. This CDR3 contains 14 residues. The DNA for the CDR3 is TGTGCCAGCAGTGAACGCACAGCCACAGATACGCAGTATTTT. Translated: CASSERTATDTQYF.

The V gene is TRBV5-6, the J gene TRBJ2-7; 11 nucleotides align to TRBD2. Looked up from germline, CDR1 is SGHDT and CDR2 is YYEEEE. CDR3 length: 15 amino acids. V dropped 4 bases and J dropped 4; count of bases not matched to a gene: 7. The CDR3 nucleotides are TGTGCCAGCAGCATTAGCGGGAGGGTGAGGTACGAGCAGTACTTC. Protein sequence: CASSISGRVRYEQYF.

This clone has only one observation. Its ends do not fully match the called genes, so a read error is possible. This chain links TRBV10-3 with TRBJ1-1; 7 bases are shared with TRBD1. CDR1 and CDR2 (germline): ENHRY, SYGVKD. CDR3 length equals 16 residues. CDR3 in DNA: TGTGCCATCAGTGAGTCGATCGGGACAGTGAACACTGGAGCTTTCTTT. Translation: CAISESIGTVNTGAFF.

Points on this clone: This CDR3 is also generated by other DNA sequences in the sample. The rearrangement joins TRBV5-4 to TRBJ1-2, with D tentatively TRBD1 (6 bases). This CDR3 spans 13 amino acids. The germline gives CDR1 SGHNT, CDR2 YYREEE (reference sequence). Trimming pared 4 bases from V and 4 bases from J, leaving 11 bases between. CDR3 coding DNA: TGTGCCAGCAGCCTCGACAGGACCTATGGCTACACCTTC. It encodes CASSLDRTYGYTF. Variable domain in full (rest from reference TRBV5-4 and TRBJ1-2): ETGVTQSPTHLIKTRGQQVTLRCSSQSGHNTVSWYQQALGQGPQFIFQYYREEENGRGNFPPRFSGLQFPNYSSELNVNALELDDSALYLCASSLDRTYGYTFGSGTRLTVV.

The chain links TRBV6-1 to TRBJ2-3, with D unresolved. The CDR3 extends over 13 amino acids. Trimming cost V 1 base and J 7 bases, with 9 bases left between them. Germline V lookup: CDR1 MNHNS, CDR2 SASEGT. The CDR3 coding sequence is TGTGCCAGCAGTGAAGGCCGGGTGAATACGCAGTATTTT. Its translation is CASSEGRVNTQYF.

The chain recombines TRBV9 with TRBJ1-3; D is possibly TRBD1 (6 bases). The CDR3 runs to 15 residues. Between the trimmed V and J ends, which lost 6 bases and 0 bases, there was a span of 13 bases. Germline CDR1 is SGDLS and CDR2 is YYNGEE. This CDR3 reads CASTLGQYSGNTIYF. CDR3 nucleotide sequence: TGTGCCAGCACCCTAGGACAGTACTCTGGAAACACCATATATTTT.

The rearrangement links TRBV6-5 to TRBJ2-7; D call uncertain. V dropped 0 bases and J dropped 6 bases, with 9 bases sitting between them. This CDR3 region has 13 residues. The V gene's germline CDR1 is MNHEY and CDR2 SVGAGI. This CDR3 reads CASSYSGSPEQYF. CDR3 DNA sequence: TGTGCCAGCAGTTACTCAGGGTCACCCGAGCAGTACTTC.

J is TRBJ2-5 and V is TRBV25-1; TRBD1 is a possible D gene (5 bases). The germline V gene encodes CDR1 MGHDK and CDR2 SYGVNS. CDR3 length equals 15 residues. Trimming took off 7 bases at V and 0 bases at J, with 15 bases between the two ends. The CDR3 DNA reads TGTGCCAGCATACCGCAAGACAGATACCAAGAGACCCAGTACTTC. As protein: CASIPQDRYQETQYF.

V and J are TRBV2 and TRBJ1-2; no reliable D call. Germline lookup yields CDR1 SNHLY and CDR2 FYNNEI. The CDR3 has 12 amino acids. V dropped 10 bases and J dropped 8 bases, with 17 bases sitting between them. The CDR3 sequence: CATDSFVRGYTF. The CDR3 nucleotides are TGTGCCACCGATTCTTTCGTCCGGGGCTACACCTTC.

As for this clone: A much larger clone lies one base from this, so it may be a read error. The V gene is TRBV6-5, the J gene TRBJ1-5; no definite D call. The CDR3 contains 10 residues. Germline V gene data show CDR1 as MNHEY and CDR2 as SVGAGI. Trimming pared 5 bases from V and 6 bases from J, leaving 2 bases between. CDR3 amino acids: CASSPQPQHF. CDR3 DNA: TGTGCCAGCAGTCCTCAGCCCCAGCATTTT.

The chain joins TRBV30 to TRBJ2-3; 9 bases agree with TRBD2. The CDR3 totals 15 residues. With V trimmed by 4 bases and J by 0 bases, 5 bases remained unmatched. Germline assignment: CDR1 GTSNPN and CDR2 SVGIG (reference sequence). In nucleotides, the CDR3 is TGTGCCTGGATCCTCCTAGCGGGGAGCACAGATACGCAGTATTTT. It encodes CAWILLAGSTDTQYF.

The chain carries TRBV2 and TRBJ1-5; tentative D call: TRBD1 (6 bases). CDR3 size: 15 residues. V shed 6 bases and J shed 2 bases, with 14 bases lying between them. Germline V gene lookup returns CDR1 SNHLY and CDR2 FYNNEI. This CDR3 is CASSSTGLGNQPQHF. The CDR3 DNA is TGTGCCAGCAGCTCCACAGGGTTGGGCAATCAGCCCCAGCATTTT.

The chain is built from TRBV6-1 and TRBJ2-1; 11 nucleotides match TRBD1. CDR1 is MNHNS and CDR2 is SASEGT in the germline V gene. The CDR3 is made up of 14 amino acids. After removal of 6 bases from V and 5 bases from J, the junction contained 3 bases not matched to a gene. CDR3: CASRGQGVHNEQFF. CDR3 nucleotides: TGTGCCAGCAGGGGACAGGGGGTCCACAATGAGCAGTTCTTC.

The chain couples TRBV7-6 to TRBJ2-5, with 10 nucleotides matching TRBD2. J lost 5 bases, V lost 5 bases, and 8 bases had no gene match. The V gene's germline CDR1 is SGHVS and CDR2 FNYEAQ. The CDR3 runs 15 residues. DNA of the CDR3: TGTGCCAGCAGCGGAAACAGCGGGAGGGCGGAGACCCAGTACTTC. Its translation is CASSGNSGRAETQYF.

The rearrangement uses TRBV25-1 and TRBJ2-3; 14 bases line up with TRBD2. CDR3 length: 17 amino acids. CDR1 is MGHDK, CDR2 SYGVNS, per germline. The ends lost 5 bases at V and 1 base at J; junction bases unmatched: 5. CDR3 sequence: CASSMGLAGVGTDTQYF. The DNA for the CDR3 is TGTGCCAGCAGTATGGGACTAGCGGGAGTAGGCACAGATACGCAGTATTTT. The full variable domain, in which reference TRBV25-1 and TRBJ2-3 provide the parts outside the CDR3, is EADIYQTPRYLVIGTGKKITLECSQTMGHDKMYWYQQDPGMELHLIHYSYGVNSTEKGDLSSESTVSRIRTEHFPLTLESARPSHTSQYLCASSMGLAGVGTDTQYFGPGTRLTVL.

The CDR3 DNA follows: TGTGCCAGCAGCACCGGGACTAGCCCTACCAATGAGCAGTTCTTC. It translates to CASSTGTSPTNEQFF. The V and J genes are TRBV7-7 and TRBJ2-1; 9 bases match TRBD2. The ends lost 5 bases at V and 6 bases at J; junction bases unmatched: 8. This CDR3 has 15 residues. Germline loops: CDR1 SSHAT, CDR2 FNYEAQ (reference sequence).

The V call is TRBV4-1, the J call TRBJ2-1, with D unclear. There are 12 residues in the CDR3. From germline, CDR1 is MGHRA and CDR2 YSYEKL. The V gene lost 3 bases and the J gene lost 9 bases, with 9 bases spanning the gap. DNA of the CDR3: TGCGCCAGCAGCCATGACCGGCGTGAGCAGTTCTTC. Translated, it gives CASSHDRREQFF.

The gene calls are TRBV5-1 and TRBJ1-4; D is ambiguous. Germline values: CDR1 SGHRS, CDR2 YFSETQ. The V gene lost 4 bases and the J gene lost 1 base, with 11 bases spanning the gap. There are 15 residues in the CDR3. CDR3 DNA: TGCGCCAGCAGCAATGGTTGGTTAACTAATGAAAAACTGTTTTTT. Amino acid sequence: CASSNGWLTNEKLFF.